This record covers a single T cell receptor (beta chain). Its matching antigen is unknown. Clones were read by immunoSEQ multiplex PCR, and TCRdb kept only the in-frame ones, dropping some. The table shows hundreds of thousands of clones, with about 96% occurring only once. Terminally differentiated effector memory CD45RA+ cells were excluded from the naive CD8 cells, which were CD45RO-negative and positively selected for CCR7. All donors qualified as healthy HIV-negative adults and had experienced no recent acute infections or vaccinations. The ends were cut back, 3 bases at V and 3 bases at J, with 17 bases in the middle. This CDR3 has 17 residues. CDR1 and CDR2 from the germline V gene are MNHEY and SMNVEV (reference sequence). The data were obtained in a study of shared clonotypes between healthy human individuals. Study-wide context: Donors had three CD4 naive, three CD4 memory, two CD8 naive and one CD8 memory plate apiece.

Study-wide results and caveats: Only blood was sampled, and tissue TCR repertoires likely differ from blood ones. Estimated clonotype richness was generally higher in naive than memory subsets.

This sequence originates from a man aged 25 to 45 in good health. V usage is TRBV27 and J usage is TRBJ1-4; perhaps TRBD1 as D (5 bases). The source material was naive CD8+ T cells sorted from blood. CDR3 DNA: TGTGCCAGCAGTTTCCGCCCCGCAGGGAGGGCTAATGAAAAACTGTTTTTT. It translates to CASSFRPAGRANEKLFF.